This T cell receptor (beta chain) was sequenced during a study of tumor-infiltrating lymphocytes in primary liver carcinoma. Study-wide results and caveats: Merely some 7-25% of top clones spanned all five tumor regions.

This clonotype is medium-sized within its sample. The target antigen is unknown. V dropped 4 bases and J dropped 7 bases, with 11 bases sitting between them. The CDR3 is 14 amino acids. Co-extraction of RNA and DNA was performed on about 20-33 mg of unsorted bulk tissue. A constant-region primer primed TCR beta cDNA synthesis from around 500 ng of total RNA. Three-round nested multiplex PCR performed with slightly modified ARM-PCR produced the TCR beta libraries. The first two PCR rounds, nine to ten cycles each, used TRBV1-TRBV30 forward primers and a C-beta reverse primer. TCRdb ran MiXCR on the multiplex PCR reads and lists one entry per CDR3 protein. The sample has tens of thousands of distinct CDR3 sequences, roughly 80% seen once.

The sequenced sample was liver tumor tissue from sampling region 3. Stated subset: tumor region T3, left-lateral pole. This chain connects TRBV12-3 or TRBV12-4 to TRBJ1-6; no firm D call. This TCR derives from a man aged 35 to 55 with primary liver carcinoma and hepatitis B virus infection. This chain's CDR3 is CASSSTVGNSPLHF. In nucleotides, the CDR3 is TGTGCCAGCAGTTCTACAGTGGGAAATTCACCCCTCCACTTT.